This T cell receptor (beta chain) was identified during a study of blood T cell repertoires in COVID-19. At the level of the study: Italy, Spain and the United States were the sources of the convalescent and acute COVID-19 samples. The cDNA or gDNA used as material had been derived from T cells, B-cell-depleted T cells, or PBMCs.

CDR1 SNHLY and CDR2 FYNNEI come from the germline V gene. The CDR3 covers 14 residues. V lost 8 bases to trimming and J lost 7 bases; unmatched junction nucleotides: 12. Profiling relied on immunoSEQ multiplex PCR, and the TCRdb table lists in-frame clones only, not all of them. Of about 180,000 clones listed, 86% are singletons. The chain employs TRBV2 and TRBJ2-3, with 7 bases lining up with TRBD2. The sample taken for sequencing was peripheral blood. This sequence originates from a man aged 65 to 79 with active or convalescent COVID-19. The CDR3 loop is CASQLREGRNTQYF. The CDR3 region has the DNA TGTGCCAGCCAGTTAAGGGAGGGCAGGAATACGCAGTATTTT.